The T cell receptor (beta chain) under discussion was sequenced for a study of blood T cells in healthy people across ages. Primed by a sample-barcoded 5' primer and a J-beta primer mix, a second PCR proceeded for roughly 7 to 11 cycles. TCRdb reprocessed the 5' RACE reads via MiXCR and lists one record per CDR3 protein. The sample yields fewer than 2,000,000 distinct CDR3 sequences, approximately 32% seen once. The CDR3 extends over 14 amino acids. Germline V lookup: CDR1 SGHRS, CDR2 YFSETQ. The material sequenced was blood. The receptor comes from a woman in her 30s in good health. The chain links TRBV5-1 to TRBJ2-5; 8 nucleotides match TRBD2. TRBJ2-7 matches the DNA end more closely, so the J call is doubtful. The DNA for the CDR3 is TGCGCCAGCAGCTTCAACGGGGGGGCTTACGAGCAGTACTTC. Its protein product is CASSFNGGAYEQYF.